A single sample gave rise to the 19 T cell receptor beta chains below, sequenced in a study of response to subunit inactivated influenza vaccine. TCRdb recomputed calls from the RT-PCR reads with MiXCR, one row per CDR3 protein. The sample lists around 540,000 distinct CDR3 sequences; roughly 12% were seen once. The specimen was PBMCs from blood, collected on the day of vaccination. The receptors here all came from a man aged 50 to 59 who received an inactivated influenza vaccine.

The chain joins TRBV28 to TRBJ1-2; D is unclear. The CDR3 contains 15 residues. Germline CDR1 is MDHEN and CDR2 is SYDVKM. V was shortened by 3 bases and J by 4 bases, with 15 bases between the two germline ends. CDR3 residues: CASSLVRVEGYGYTF. For the CDR3, the DNA is TGTGCCAGCAGTTTGGTCCGGGTGGAAGGCTATGGCTACACCTTC.

About this clonotype: A much more abundant neighbour one base away suggests this may be a read error. V gene TRBV12-3 or TRBV12-4 combines with J gene TRBJ2-2; D uncertain. The CDR3 is 13 residues long. The germline V and J ends were trimmed by 5 bases and 4 bases, with 8 bases remaining between them. The CDR3 DNA reads TGTGCCAGCAGTCGCCGGGCCACCGGGGAGCTGTTTTTT. This sequence encodes CASSRRATGELFF.

The sample holds one count of this clonotype. The gene calls are TRBV6-6 and TRBJ1-3, with unresolved D. V lost 3 bases, J lost 4 bases, and 7 bases lay in between. The CDR3 is 13 residues long. CDR1 and CDR2 from the germline V gene are MNHNY and SVGAGI (reference sequence). CDR3: CASSYGQGNTIYF. The DNA for the CDR3 is TGTGCCAGCAGTTATGGGCAGGGAAACACCATATATTTT.

This clonotype was detected ten times or more. This sequence joins TRBV4-1 and TRBJ1-2, with no clear D. Per the germline V gene, CDR1 is MGHRA and CDR2 is YSYEKL. V was cut by 1 base and J by 7 bases, with 13 bases left in between. The CDR3 is made up of 14 amino acids. CDR3 in amino acids: CASSQADLGSGYTF. CDR3 in DNA: TGCGCCAGCAGCCAAGCCGACCTAGGGAGTGGCTACACCTTC.

The chain links TRBV7-2 to TRBJ2-5, with a weak D call TRBD1 (8 bases). V dropped 3 bases and J dropped 5 bases, with 19 bases sitting between them. The CDR3 consists of 16 residues. Germline CDR1 reads SGHTA; CDR2 reads FQGNSA. The CDR3 protein is CASSFRSTGGDETQYF. CDR3 DNA sequence: TGTGCCAGCAGCTTTAGGTCCACAGGGGGGGATGAGACCCAGTACTTC.

The chain recombines TRBV6-2 or TRBV6-3 with TRBJ2-7, with D perhaps given as TRBD1 or TRBD2 (6 bases each). The V end was cut by 5 bases, the J end by 2 bases, with 16 bases between. The germline CDR1 and CDR2 sequences are MNHEY and SVGEGT. The CDR3 runs 15 residues. CDR3 protein: CASSQRAGGPYEQYF. In nucleotides, the CDR3 is TGTGCCAGCAGTCAAAGGGCCGGGGGCCCCTACGAGCAGTACTTC.

This clonotype was counted between two and nine times. V gene TRBV30 combines with J gene TRBJ2-3; 7 positions agree with TRBD2. J was trimmed by 0 bases and V by 0 bases; bases with no gene match: 6. The CDR3 spans 16 residues. From germline, CDR1 is GTSNPN and CDR2 SVGIG (reference sequence). CDR3 sequence (DNA): TGTGCCTGGAGTGTACTGGGCGGGGGTAGCACAGATACGCAGTATTTT. Its protein is CAWSVLGGGSTDTQYF.

The V and J genes are TRBV10-3 and TRBJ1-4, with 11 bases aligning to TRBD1. Germline V gene sequence: CDR1 ENHRY, CDR2 SYGVKD. The CDR3 is made up of 15 amino acids. The V and J ends lost 4 bases and 7 bases, in that order; junction bases with no gene match: 5. The CDR3 DNA reads as TGTGCCATCAGTGCTGGACAGGGGGCAGGTGAAAAACTGTTTTTT. Amino acid sequence: CAISAGQGAGEKLFF.

The CDR3 sequence is CASLTVAGADTQYF. CDR3 in DNA: TGTGCCAGCCTAACGGTAGCAGGGGCAGATACGCAGTATTTT. V usage is TRBV12-3 or TRBV12-4 and J usage is TRBJ2-3, with D tentatively TRBD1 (6 bases). There are 14 residues in the CDR3. V was clipped by 8 bases and J by 4 bases, with 16 bases between them.

In its sample, this clonotype was seen many times. This chain connects TRBV28 to TRBJ2-5; 8 bases fit TRBD2. This CDR3 spans 13 amino acids. From germline, CDR1 is MDHEN and CDR2 SYDVKM. The V and J ends lost 10 bases and 2 bases, in that order; junction bases with no gene match: 6. CDR3 protein: CAIRGGIQETQYF. The CDR3, as DNA: TGTGCCATCCGGGGGGGGATACAAGAGACCCAGTACTTC.

The chain joins TRBV12-3 or TRBV12-4 to TRBJ2-7; TRBD2 might be the D (5 bases). CDR3 length: 12 residues. Trimming took 3 bases from V and 7 from J, leaving 10 bases between them. The CDR3 protein is CASSFIGEEQYF. Here the CDR3 DNA reads TGTGCCAGCAGTTTTATCGGGGAGGAGCAGTACTTC.

V usage is TRBV5-5 and J usage is TRBJ1-5, with D possibly being TRBD1 (5 bases). Germline CDR1 is SGHKS and CDR2 is YYEKEE (reference sequence). The CDR3 runs to 16 residues. Trimming left V 4 bases short and J 9 bases short, with 23 bases between. Here the CDR3 reads CASSGGLGTLRGPQHF. The CDR3 region has the DNA TGTGCCAGCAGCGGGGGACTGGGGACCCTAAGGGGGCCCCAGCATTTT.

The V and J genes are TRBV28 and TRBJ2-3, with a tentative D call TRBD2 (6 bases). CDR3 length equals 13 residues. Germline lookup yields CDR1 MDHEN and CDR2 SYDVKM. V dropped 6 bases and J dropped 5 bases, with 12 bases sitting between them. As DNA, the CDR3 is TGTGCCAGCAGCGGAGGGGCCATAGATACGCAGTATTTT. Its translation is CASSGGAIDTQYF.

This clonotype was found a few times. The CDR3 region has the DNA TGCGCCAGCAGCCAAGAACAGGTCATCGGGTACGAGCAGTACTTC. Amino acids: CASSQEQVIGYEQYF. This chain links TRBV4-3 with TRBJ2-7; TRBD1 might be the D (5 bases). The CDR3 has 15 amino acids. Trimming removed 0 bases at V and 4 bases at J, with 13 bases between. CDR1 and CDR2 (germline): LGHNA, YSLEER.

The rearrangement links TRBV21-1 to TRBJ2-3. TRBV21-1 is a documented pseudogene. This CDR3 contains 15 residues. CDR3 sequence: CASSKVGKTVGTQYF. In DNA form, the CDR3 reads TGTGCCAGCAGCAAGGTGGGAAAGACCGTCGGTACGCAGTATTTT.

This clonotype was picked up many times. This chain connects TRBV12-3 or TRBV12-4 to TRBJ1-2; D is uncertain. V was cut by 5 bases and J by 1 base, with 5 bases left in between. This CDR3 spans 12 amino acids. In DNA form, the CDR3 reads TGTGCCAGCAGTCCGAATAACTATGGCTACACCTTC. It is translated as CASSPNNYGYTF.

J is TRBJ2-7 and V is TRBV19; D remains unclear. Per the germline V gene, CDR1 is LNHDA and CDR2 is SQIVND (reference sequence). CDR3 length: 13 amino acids. V lost 1 base and J lost 3, with 7 bases in between. The CDR3 sequence is CASSIGVGYEQYF. In DNA, the CDR3 is TGTGCCAGTAGTATAGGGGTAGGCTACGAGCAGTACTTC.

In DNA form, the CDR3 reads TGTGCCAGCAGCCCCCAACAGAATCAGCCCCAGCATTTT. Translation: CASSPQQNQPQHF. The chain employs TRBV7-2 and TRBJ1-5; D unclear. From germline, CDR1 is SGHTA and CDR2 FQGNSA. The CDR3 spans 13 residues. V shed 5 bases and J shed 4 bases, with 9 bases lying between them.

This clonotype was detected ten times or more. This rearrangement joins TRBV2 to TRBJ2-2; TRBD1 aligns across 11 bases. The germline V gene encodes CDR1 SNHLY and CDR2 FYNNEI. The length of the CDR3 is 18 residues. J was trimmed by 1 base and V by 4 bases; bases with no gene match: 8. CDR3 in DNA: TGTGCCAGCAGTGTCCCGGGACAGGGGGGGAAGAACACCGGGGAGCTGTTTTTT. It yields the protein CASSVPGQGGKNTGELFF.